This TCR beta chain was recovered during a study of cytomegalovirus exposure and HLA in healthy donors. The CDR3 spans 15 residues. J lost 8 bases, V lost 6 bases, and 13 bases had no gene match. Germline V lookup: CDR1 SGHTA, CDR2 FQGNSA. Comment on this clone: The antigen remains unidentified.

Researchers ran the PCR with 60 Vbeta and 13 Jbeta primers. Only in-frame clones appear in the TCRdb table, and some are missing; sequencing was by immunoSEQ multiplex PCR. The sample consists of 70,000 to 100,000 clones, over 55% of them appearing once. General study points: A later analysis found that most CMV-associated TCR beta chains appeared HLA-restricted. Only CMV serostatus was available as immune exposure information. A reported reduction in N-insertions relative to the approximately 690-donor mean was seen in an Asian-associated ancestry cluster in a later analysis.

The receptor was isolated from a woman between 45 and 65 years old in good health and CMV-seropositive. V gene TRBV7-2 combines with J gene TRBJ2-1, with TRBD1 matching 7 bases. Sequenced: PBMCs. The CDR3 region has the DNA TGTGCCAGCAGTCAGGGACAGCCCAGAGGATATGAGCAGTTCTTC. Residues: CASSQGQPRGYEQFF.